This T cell receptor (beta chain) was profiled in a study of T-cell reconstitution after alpha-beta-depleted transplantation in children. The CDR3 is 13 amino acids. V was trimmed by 3 bases and J by 2 bases, leaving 7 bases between them. Unique molecular identifiers were incorporated during preparation of the TCRbeta library. MiXCR, run by TCRdb on the PCR reads, gives a single entry per CDR3 protein. The sample has approximately 390,000 distinct CDR3 sequences, roughly 11% seen once. The specimen was PBMCs from the stem cell graft donor, collected from the stem cell graft. J is TRBJ2-5 and V is TRBV12-3 or TRBV12-4; D gene uncertain. The TCR comes from a human donor who donated a stem cell graft to a child with acute myeloid leukemia. For the CDR3, the DNA is TGTGCCAGCAGTTTTGGTACTCAAGAGACCCAGTACTTC. Its translation: CASSFGTQETQYF.